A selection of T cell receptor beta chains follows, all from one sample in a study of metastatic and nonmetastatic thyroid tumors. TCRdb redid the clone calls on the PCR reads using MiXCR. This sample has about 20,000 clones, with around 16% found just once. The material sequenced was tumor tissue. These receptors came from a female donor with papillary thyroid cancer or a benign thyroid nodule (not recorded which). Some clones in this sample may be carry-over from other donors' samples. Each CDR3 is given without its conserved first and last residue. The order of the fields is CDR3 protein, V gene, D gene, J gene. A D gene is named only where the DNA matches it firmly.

cdr3_aa: ASSLGRGAGYGYT; v_call: TRBV12-3/TRBV12-4; d_call: NA; j_call: TRBJ1-2
cdr3_aa: ASTRGGRTSNQPQH; v_call: TRBV19; d_call: TRBD1; j_call: TRBJ1-5
cdr3_aa: ASSLDPGHISGSNTEAF; v_call: TRBV7-6; d_call: NA; j_call: TRBJ1-1
cdr3_aa: ASSPQGRVWEQF; v_call: TRBV11-2; d_call: NA; j_call: TRBJ2-1
cdr3_aa: ASSLGDRLYTEAF; v_call: TRBV7-9; d_call: TRBD1; j_call: TRBJ1-1
cdr3_aa: AISILSTGELF; v_call: TRBV19; d_call: NA; j_call: TRBJ2-2
cdr3_aa: AISHAGIYEQY; v_call: TRBV10-3; d_call: NA; j_call: TRBJ2-7
cdr3_aa: ASKGGGAGELF; v_call: TRBV10-2; d_call: NA; j_call: TRBJ2-2
cdr3_aa: SARWSGIETQY; v_call: TRBV20-1; d_call: NA; j_call: TRBJ2-5
cdr3_aa: ASSDPHGAGVAGELF; v_call: TRBV9; d_call: TRBD2; j_call: TRBJ2-2
cdr3_aa: ATGESVQETQY; v_call: TRBV10-3; d_call: NA; j_call: TRBJ2-5
cdr3_aa: SARSAGANTGDLF; v_call: TRBV20-1; d_call: NA; j_call: TRBJ2-2
cdr3_aa: SARPGTASLTGNTIY; v_call: TRBV20-1; d_call: TRBD1; j_call: TRBJ1-3
cdr3_aa: SARPSGTQY; v_call: TRBV20-1; d_call: NA; j_call: TRBJ2-7